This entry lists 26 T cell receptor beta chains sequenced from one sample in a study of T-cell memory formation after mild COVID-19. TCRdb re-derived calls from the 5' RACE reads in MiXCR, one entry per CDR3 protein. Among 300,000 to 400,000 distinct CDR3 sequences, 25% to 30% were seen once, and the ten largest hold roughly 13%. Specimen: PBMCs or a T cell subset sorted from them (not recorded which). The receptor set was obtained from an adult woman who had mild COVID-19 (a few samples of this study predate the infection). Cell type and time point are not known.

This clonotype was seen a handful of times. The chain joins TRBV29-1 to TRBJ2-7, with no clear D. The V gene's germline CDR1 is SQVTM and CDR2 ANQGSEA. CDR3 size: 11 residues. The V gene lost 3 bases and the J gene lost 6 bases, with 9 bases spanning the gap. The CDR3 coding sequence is TGCAGCGTTGAGCACAGTTTCGAGCAGTACTTC. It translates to CSVEHSFEQYF.

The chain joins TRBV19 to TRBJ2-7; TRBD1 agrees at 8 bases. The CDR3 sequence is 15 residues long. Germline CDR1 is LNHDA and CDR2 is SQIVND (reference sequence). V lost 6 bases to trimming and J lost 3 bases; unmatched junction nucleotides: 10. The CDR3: CASRIVGQGNYEQYF. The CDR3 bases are TGTGCCAGTAGGATCGTTGGACAGGGCAACTACGAGCAGTACTTC.

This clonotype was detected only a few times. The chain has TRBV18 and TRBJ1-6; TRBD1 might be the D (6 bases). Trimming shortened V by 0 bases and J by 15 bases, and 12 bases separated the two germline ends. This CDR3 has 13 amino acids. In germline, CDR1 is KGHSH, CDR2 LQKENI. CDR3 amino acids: CASSPPTGWVLHF. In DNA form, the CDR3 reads TGTGCCAGCTCACCACCAACAGGGTGGGTCCTCCACTTT.

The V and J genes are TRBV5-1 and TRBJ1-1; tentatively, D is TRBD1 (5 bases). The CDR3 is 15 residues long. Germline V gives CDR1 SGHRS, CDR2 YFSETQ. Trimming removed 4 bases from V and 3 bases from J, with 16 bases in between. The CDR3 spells CASSLPGQIYTEAFF. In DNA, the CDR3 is TGCGCCAGCAGCCTCCCTGGACAAATCTACACTGAAGCTTTCTTT.

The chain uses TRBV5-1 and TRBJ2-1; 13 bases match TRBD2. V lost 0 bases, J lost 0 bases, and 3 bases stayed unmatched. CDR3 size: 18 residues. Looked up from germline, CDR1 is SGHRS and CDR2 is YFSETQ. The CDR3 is CASSLELAGGSSYNEQFF. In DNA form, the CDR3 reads TGCGCCAGCAGCTTGGAACTAGCGGGAGGGTCCTCCTACAATGAGCAGTTCTTC.

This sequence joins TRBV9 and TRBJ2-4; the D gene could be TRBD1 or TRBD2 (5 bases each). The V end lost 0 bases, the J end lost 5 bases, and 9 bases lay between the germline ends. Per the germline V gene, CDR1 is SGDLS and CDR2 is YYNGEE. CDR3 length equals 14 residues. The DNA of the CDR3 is TGTGCCAGCAGCGTAGGGCAGGGACAAAACATTCAGTACTTC. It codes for CASSVGQGQNIQYF. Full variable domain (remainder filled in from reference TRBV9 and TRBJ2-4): DSGVTQTPKHLITATGQRVTLRCSPRSGDLSVYWYQQSLDQGLQFLIQYYNGEERAKGNILERFSAQQFPDLHSELNLSSLELGDSALYFCASSVGQGQNIQYFGAGTRLSVL.

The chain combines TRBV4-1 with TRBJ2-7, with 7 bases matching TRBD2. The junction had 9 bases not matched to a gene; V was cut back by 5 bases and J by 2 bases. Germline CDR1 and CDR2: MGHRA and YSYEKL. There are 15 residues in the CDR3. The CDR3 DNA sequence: TGCGCCAGCAGCAACGGGGCGGGGGACCCCTACGAGCAGTACTTC. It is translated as CASSNGAGDPYEQYF.

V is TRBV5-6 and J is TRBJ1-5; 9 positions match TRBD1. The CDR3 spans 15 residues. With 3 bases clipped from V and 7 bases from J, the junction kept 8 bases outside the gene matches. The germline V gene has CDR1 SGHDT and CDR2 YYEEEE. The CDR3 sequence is CASSSDRGGVQPQHF. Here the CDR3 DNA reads TGTGCCAGCAGCTCGGACAGGGGCGGAGTGCAGCCCCAGCATTTT.

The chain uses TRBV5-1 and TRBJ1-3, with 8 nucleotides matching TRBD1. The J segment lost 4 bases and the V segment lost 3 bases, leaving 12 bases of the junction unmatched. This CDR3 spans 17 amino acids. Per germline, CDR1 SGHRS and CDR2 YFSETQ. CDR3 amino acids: CASSSTVRGPRGNTIYF. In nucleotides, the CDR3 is TGCGCCAGCAGCTCTACTGTCAGGGGGCCAAGAGGAAACACCATATATTTT.

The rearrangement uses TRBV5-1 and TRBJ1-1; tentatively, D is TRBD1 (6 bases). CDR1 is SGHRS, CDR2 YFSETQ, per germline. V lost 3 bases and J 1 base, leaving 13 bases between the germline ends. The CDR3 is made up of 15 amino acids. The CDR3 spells CASSSGGARNTEAFF. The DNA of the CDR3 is TGCGCCAGCAGCTCGGGGGGGGCGAGGAACACTGAAGCTTTCTTT.

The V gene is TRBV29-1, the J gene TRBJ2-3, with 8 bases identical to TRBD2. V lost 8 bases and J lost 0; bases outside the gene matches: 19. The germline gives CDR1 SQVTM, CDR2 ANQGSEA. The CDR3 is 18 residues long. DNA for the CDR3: TGCAGCCCCACACGGGAGCGGGGGCCGGAGTCTAGCACAGATACGCAGTATTTT. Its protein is CSPTRERGPESSTDTQYF.

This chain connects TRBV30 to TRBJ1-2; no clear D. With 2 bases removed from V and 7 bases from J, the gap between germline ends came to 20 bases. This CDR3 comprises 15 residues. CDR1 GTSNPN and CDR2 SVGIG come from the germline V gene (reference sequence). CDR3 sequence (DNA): TGTGCCTGGAGTCCAACCTCAGCGGCCGTCGGTGGCTACACCTTC. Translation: CAWSPTSAAVGGYTF.

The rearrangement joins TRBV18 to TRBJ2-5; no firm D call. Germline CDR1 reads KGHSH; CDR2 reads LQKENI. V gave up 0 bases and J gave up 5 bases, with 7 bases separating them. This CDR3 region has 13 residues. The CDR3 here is CASSPPRAETQYF. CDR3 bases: TGTGCCAGCTCACCACCACGGGCGGAGACCCAGTACTTC.

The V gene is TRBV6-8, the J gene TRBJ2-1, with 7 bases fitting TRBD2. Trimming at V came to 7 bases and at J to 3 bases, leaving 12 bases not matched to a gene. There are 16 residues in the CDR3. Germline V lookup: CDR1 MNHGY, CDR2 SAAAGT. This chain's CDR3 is CASTSGGRAFYNEQFF. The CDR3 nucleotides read TGTGCCAGCACCTCTGGGGGGAGGGCCTTCTACAATGAGCAGTTCTTC.

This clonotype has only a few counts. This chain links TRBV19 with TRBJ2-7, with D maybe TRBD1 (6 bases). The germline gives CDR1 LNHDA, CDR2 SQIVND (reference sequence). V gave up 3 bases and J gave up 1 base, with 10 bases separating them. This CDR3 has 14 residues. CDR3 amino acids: CASSIHTGSYEQYF. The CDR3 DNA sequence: TGTGCCAGTAGTATTCATACAGGGTCCTACGAGCAGTACTTC.

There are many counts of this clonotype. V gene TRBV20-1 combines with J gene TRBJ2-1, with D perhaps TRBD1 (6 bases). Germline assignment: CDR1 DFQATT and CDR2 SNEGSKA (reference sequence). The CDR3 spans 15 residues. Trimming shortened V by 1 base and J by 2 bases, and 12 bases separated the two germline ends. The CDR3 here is CSARVGRGAYNEQFF. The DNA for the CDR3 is TGCAGTGCTAGAGTAGGCAGGGGAGCCTACAATGAGCAGTTCTTC.

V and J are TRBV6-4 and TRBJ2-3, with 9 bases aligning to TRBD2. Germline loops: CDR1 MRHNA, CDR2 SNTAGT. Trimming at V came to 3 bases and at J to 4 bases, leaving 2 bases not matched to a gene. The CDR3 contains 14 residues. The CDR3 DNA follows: TGTGCCAGCAGTGAGCGGGGGGGCCCAGATACGCAGTATTTT. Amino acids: CASSERGGPDTQYF.

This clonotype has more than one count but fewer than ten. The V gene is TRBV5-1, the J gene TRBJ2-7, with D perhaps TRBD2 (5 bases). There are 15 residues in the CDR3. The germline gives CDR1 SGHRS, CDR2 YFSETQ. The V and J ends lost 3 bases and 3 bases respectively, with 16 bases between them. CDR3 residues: CASSSTFEGLYEQYF. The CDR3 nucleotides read TGCGCCAGCAGCTCTACCTTTGAGGGCCTCTACGAGCAGTACTTC.

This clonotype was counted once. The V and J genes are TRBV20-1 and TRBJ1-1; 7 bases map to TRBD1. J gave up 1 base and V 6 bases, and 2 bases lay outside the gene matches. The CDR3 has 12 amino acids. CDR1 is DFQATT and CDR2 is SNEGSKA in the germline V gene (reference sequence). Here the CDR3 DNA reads TGCAGTGCCGAGGGGGCGAACACTGAAGCTTTCTTT. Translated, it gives CSAEGANTEAFF.

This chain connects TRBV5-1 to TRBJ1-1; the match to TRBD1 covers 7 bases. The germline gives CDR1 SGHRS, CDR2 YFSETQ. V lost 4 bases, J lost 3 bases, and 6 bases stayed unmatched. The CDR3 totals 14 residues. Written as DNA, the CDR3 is TGCGCCAGCAGCACACAGGGGTTAGACACTGAAGCTTTCTTT. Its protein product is CASSTQGLDTEAFF.

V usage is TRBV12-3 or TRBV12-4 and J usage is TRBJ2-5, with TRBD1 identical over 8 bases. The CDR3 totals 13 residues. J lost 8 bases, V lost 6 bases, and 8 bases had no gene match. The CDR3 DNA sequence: TGTGCCAGCAGCCTCCGGACAGGGTTTACCCAGTACTTC. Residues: CASSLRTGFTQYF.

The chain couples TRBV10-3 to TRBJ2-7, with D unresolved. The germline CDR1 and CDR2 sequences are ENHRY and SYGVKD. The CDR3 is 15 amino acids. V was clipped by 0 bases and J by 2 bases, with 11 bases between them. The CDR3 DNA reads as TGTGCCATCAGTGAGTCGGGCAGGTCGACCTACGAGCAGTACTTC. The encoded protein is CAISESGRSTYEQYF.

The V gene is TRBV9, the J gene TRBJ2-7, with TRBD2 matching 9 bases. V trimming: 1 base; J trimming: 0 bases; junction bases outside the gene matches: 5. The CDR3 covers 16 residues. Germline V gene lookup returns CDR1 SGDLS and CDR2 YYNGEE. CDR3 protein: CASSVSDSGGSYEQYF. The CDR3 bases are TGTGCCAGCAGCGTATCGGATAGCGGGGGCTCCTACGAGCAGTACTTC. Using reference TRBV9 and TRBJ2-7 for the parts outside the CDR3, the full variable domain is DSGVTQTPKHLITATGQRVTLRCSPRSGDLSVYWYQQSLDQGLQFLIQYYNGEERAKGNILERFSAQQFPDLHSELNLSSLELGDSALYFCASSVSDSGGSYEQYFGPGTRLTVT.

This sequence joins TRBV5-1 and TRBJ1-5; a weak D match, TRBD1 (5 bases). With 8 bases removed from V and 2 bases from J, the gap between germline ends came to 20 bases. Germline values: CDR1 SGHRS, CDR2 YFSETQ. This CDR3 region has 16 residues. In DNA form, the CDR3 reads TGCGCCAGACCCAAGGGGCCCTCCTTTGGCAATCAGCCCCAGCATTTT. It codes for CARPKGPSFGNQPQHF. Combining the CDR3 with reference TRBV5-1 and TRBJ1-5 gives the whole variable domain KAGVTQTPRYLIKTRGQQVTLSCSPISGHRSVSWYQQTPGQGLQFLFEYFSETQRNKGNFPGRFSGRQFSNSRSEMNVSTLELGDSALYLCARPKGPSFGNQPQHFGDGTRLSIL.

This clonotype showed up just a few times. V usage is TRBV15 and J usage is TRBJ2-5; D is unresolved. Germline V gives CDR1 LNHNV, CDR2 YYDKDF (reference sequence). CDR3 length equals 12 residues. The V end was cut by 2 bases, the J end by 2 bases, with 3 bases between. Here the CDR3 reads CATSRTQETQYF. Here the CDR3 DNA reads TGTGCCACCAGCAGAACTCAAGAGACCCAGTACTTC.

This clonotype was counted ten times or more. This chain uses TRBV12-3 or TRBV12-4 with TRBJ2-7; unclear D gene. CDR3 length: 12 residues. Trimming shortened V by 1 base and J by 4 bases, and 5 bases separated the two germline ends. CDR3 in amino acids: CASSLGRYEQYF. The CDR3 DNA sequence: TGTGCCAGCAGTTTAGGGCGTTACGAGCAGTACTTC.